This T cell receptor beta chain was documented in a study of cytomegalovirus exposure and HLA in healthy donors. Use of 60 Vbeta and 13 Jbeta primers characterized the PCR. Sequencing was performed with immunoSEQ multiplex PCR; in TCRdb, only in-frame clones are kept and a portion is missing. Of roughly 58,000 clones in the sample, around 80% were seen once. Per germline, CDR1 SQVTM and CDR2 ANQGSEA. This CDR3 spans 13 amino acids. J was trimmed by 5 bases and V by 6 bases; bases with no gene match: 5. The TCR originated in a woman aged 40 to 50 in good health and CMV-seronegative. The sequencing input was PBMCs. This chain connects TRBV29-1 to TRBJ2-1; 9 nucleotides align to TRBD1. The CDR3 is CSVTGTGHNEQFF. The CDR3, as DNA: TGCAGCGTGACCGGGACAGGGCACAATGAGCAGTTCTTC.